The rows below give T cell receptor beta chains drawn from one sample of a study of PD-1 blockade in classical Hodgkin lymphoma. Repertoires were generated with immunoSEQ multiplex PCR, while TCRdb's copy carries only in-frame clones and drops some. The table has about 60,000 clones, more than 90% seen once. Sequencing used peripheral blood mononuclear cells (PBMCs), obtained before the fourth cycle of nivolumab. Receptors originate from a human donor with classical Hodgkin lymphoma. Each CDR3 is given with its conserved first and last residue. Each record gives: clone size, J gene, V gene, D gene, CDR3 protein, CDR3 DNA. A D gene is named only where the DNA matches it firmly. Clone size is given for some rows only: seen once, a few or many times, or a class if the clone is expanded.

size: NA
J: TRBJ2-2
V: TRBV4-1
D: NA
CDR3: CASSRNRDTGELFF
DNA: TGCGCCAGCAGCCGAAACAGGGACACCGGGGAGCTGTTTTTT

size: NA
J: TRBJ2-3
V: TRBV25-1
D: TRBD2
CDR3: CASSEYPRTSGSPDTQYF
DNA: TGTGCCAGCAGTGAATACCCAAGGACTAGCGGGAGCCCAGATACGCAGTATTTT

size: NA
J: TRBJ2-7
V: TRBV6-5
D: TRBD1
CDR3: CASSFGQAHEQYF
DNA: TGTGCCAGCAGTTTCGGACAGGCCCACGAGCAGTACTTC

size: NA
J: TRBJ2-7
V: TRBV5-4
D: TRBD2
CDR3: CASSLAGGPYEQYF
DNA: TGTGCCAGCAGCTTAGCGGGAGGGCCCTACGAGCAGTACTTC

size: NA
J: TRBJ2-5
V: TRBV7-2
D: NA
CDR3: CASSLGLARTQYF
DNA: TGTGCCAGCAGCTTAGGGCTAGCTCGGACCCAGTACTTC

size: few
J: TRBJ1-1
V: TRBV5-1
D: NA
CDR3: CASSFEGVTEAFF
DNA: TGCGCCAGCAGCTTCGAGGGGGTGACTGAAGCTTTCTTT

size: NA
J: TRBJ1-1
V: TRBV30
D: NA
CDR3: CASDPMNTEAFF
DNA: TGTGCATCCGATCCAATGAACACTGAAGCTTTCTTT

size: NA
J: TRBJ2-2
V: TRBV19
D: NA
CDR3: CASSIGENTGELFF
DNA: TGTGCCAGTAGTATTGGAGAGAACACCGGGGAGCTGTTTTTT

size: NA
J: TRBJ2-2
V: TRBV15
D: NA
CDR3: CATSSTHPANTGELFF
DNA: TGTGCCACCAGCAGTACACACCCTGCGAACACCGGGGAGCTGTTTTTT

size: NA
J: TRBJ2-1
V: TRBV18
D: NA
CDR3: CASHDRAYNEQFF
DNA: TGTGCCAGCCACGACAGAGCCTACAATGAGCAGTTCTTC

size: large
J: TRBJ2-1
V: TRBV7-3
D: NA
CDR3: CASSFGGSRNEQFF
DNA: TGTGCCAGCAGCTTCGGGGGTTCCCGGAATGAGCAGTTCTTC

size: once
J: TRBJ1-1
V: TRBV5-1
D: NA
CDR3: CASSLDPQGRTEAFF
DNA: TGCGCCAGCAGCTTGGATCCTCAGGGAAGAACTGAAGCTTTCTTT

size: NA
J: TRBJ2-7
V: TRBV5-1
D: NA
CDR3: CASSLEGTRGEQYF
DNA: TGCGCCAGCAGCTTGGAAGGGACACGGGGGGAGCAGTACTTC

size: NA
J: TRBJ2-4
V: TRBV9
D: NA
CDR3: CASSVGTTTKNIQYF
DNA: TGTGCCAGCAGCGTAGGGACTACTACCAAAAACATTCAGTACTTC

size: NA
J: TRBJ1-5
V: TRBV6-1
D: NA
CDR3: CASSEDLQPQHF
DNA: TGTGCCAGCAGTGAGGATTTGCAGCCCCAGCATTTT

size: NA
J: TRBJ2-7
V: TRBV5-6
D: NA
CDR3: CASSSDGFTPHEQYF
DNA: TGTGCCAGCAGCTCCGACGGCTTCACCCCCCACGAGCAGTACTTC

size: NA
J: TRBJ2-2
V: TRBV4-1
D: NA
CDR3: CASRPLGQNTGELFF
DNA: TGCGCCAGCCGCCCGTTGGGGCAGAACACCGGGGAGCTGTTTTTT

size: NA
J: TRBJ2-7
V: TRBV2
D: TRBD2
CDR3: CASNLADYEQYF
DNA: TGTGCCAGCAACCTAGCGGACTACGAGCAGTACTTC

size: NA
J: TRBJ2-7
V: TRBV5-4
D: NA
CDR3: CASSSPGMSYEQYF
DNA: TGTGCCAGCAGCTCCCCAGGGATGTCCTACGAGCAGTACTTC

size: few
J: TRBJ1-6
V: TRBV19
D: NA
CDR3: CASSITLRGAAPLHF
DNA: TGTGCCAGTAGTATTACCCTCAGGGGAGCGGCACCCCTCCACTTT

size: NA
J: TRBJ2-1
V: TRBV5-4
D: TRBD1
CDR3: CASRFTGTGSSYNEQFF
DNA: TGTGCCAGCAGATTCACCGGGACAGGGAGCTCCTACAATGAGCAGTTCTTC

size: NA
J: TRBJ2-7
V: TRBV6-1
D: TRBD2
CDR3: CASSQQLAGTYEQYF
DNA: TGTGCCAGCAGTCAGCAACTAGCGGGGACCTACGAGCAGTACTTC

size: NA
J: TRBJ1-4
V: TRBV19
D: NA
CDR3: CASSYGTRANEKLFF
DNA: TGTGCCAGTAGTTATGGGACCCGCGCTAATGAAAAACTGTTTTTT

size: NA
J: TRBJ1-2
V: TRBV6-1
D: NA
CDR3: CATLLQGGYTF
DNA: TGTGCCACCTTACTCCAGGGGGGCTACACCTTC

size: once
J: TRBJ2-5
V: TRBV27
D: TRBD2
CDR3: CASSPLGVSGRETQYF
DNA: TGTGCCAGCAGTCCCTTGGGGGTCTCCGGGAGGGAGACCCAGTACTTC

size: NA
J: TRBJ2-7
V: TRBV15
D: TRBD1
CDR3: CATSRGGTDDSYEQYF
DNA: TGTGCCACCAGCAGAGGAGGGACAGACGACTCCTACGAGCAGTACTTC

size: NA
J: TRBJ2-7
V: TRBV7-2
D: TRBD2
CDR3: CASSVRGGGYEQYF
DNA: TGTGCCAGCAGCGTTCGTGGGGGGGGCTACGAGCAGTACTTC

size: NA
J: TRBJ1-2
V: TRBV30
D: NA
CDR3: CAWNDRSYGYTF
DNA: TGTGCCTGGAATGATCGGTCCTATGGCTACACCTTC

size: NA
J: TRBJ1-5
V: TRBV28
D: TRBD1
CDR3: CASRTWTGKLDQPQHF
DNA: TGTGCCAGCAGAACATGGACAGGGAAGTTGGATCAGCCCCAGCATTTT

size: NA
J: TRBJ1-6
V: TRBV6-6
D: NA
CDR3: CASSLGGDSPLHF
DNA: TGTGCCAGCAGTCTAGGGGGGGATTCACCCCTCCACTTT

size: NA
J: TRBJ1-2
V: TRBV6-1
D: TRBD1
CDR3: CASSETGGTYGYTF
DNA: TGTGCCAGCAGTGAAACAGGGGGTACCTATGGCTACACCTTC

size: NA
J: TRBJ2-7
V: TRBV7-9
D: NA
CDR3: CASSPTQDGYEQYF
DNA: TGTGCCAGCAGCCCCACTCAGGACGGCTACGAGCAGTACTTC

size: NA
J: TRBJ1-1
V: TRBV19
D: TRBD1
CDR3: CASSRGTGGVAEAFF
DNA: TGTGCCAGTAGTAGAGGGACAGGGGGCGTCGCTGAAGCTTTCTTT